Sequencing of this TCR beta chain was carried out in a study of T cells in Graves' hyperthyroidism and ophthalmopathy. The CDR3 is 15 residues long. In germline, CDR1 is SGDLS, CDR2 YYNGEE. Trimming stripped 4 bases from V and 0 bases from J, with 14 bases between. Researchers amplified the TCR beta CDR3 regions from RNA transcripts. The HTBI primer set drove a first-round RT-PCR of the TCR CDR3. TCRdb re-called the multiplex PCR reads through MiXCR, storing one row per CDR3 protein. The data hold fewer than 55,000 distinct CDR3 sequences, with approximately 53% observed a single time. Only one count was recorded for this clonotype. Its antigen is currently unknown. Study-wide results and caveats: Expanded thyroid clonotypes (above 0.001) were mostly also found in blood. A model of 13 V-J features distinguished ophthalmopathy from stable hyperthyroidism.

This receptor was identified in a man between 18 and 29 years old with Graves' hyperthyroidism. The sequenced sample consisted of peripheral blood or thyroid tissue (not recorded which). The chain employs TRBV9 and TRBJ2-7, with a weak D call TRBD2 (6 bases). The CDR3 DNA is TGTGCCAGCAGCCAAGATGGCGGGGCCTCCTACGAGCAGTACTTC. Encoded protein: CASSQDGGASYEQYF. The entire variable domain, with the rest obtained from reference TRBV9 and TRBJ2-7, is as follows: DSGVTQTPKHLITATGQRVTLRCSPRSGDLSVYWYQQSLDQGLQFLIQYYNGEERAKGNILERFSAQQFPDLHSELNLSSLELGDSALYFCASSQDGGASYEQYFGPGTRLTVT.